This entry lists 3 T cell receptor beta chains sequenced from one sample in a study of shared clonotypes between healthy human individuals. TCRdb's copy holds only in-frame clones and misses some; the assay was immunoSEQ multiplex PCR. The table records hundreds of thousands of clones, approximately 96% of them present only once. Material for sequencing was memory CD8+ T cells sorted from blood. As for subset: CD45RO+ cells pooled with CCR7-negative TemRA cells. Every receptor here comes from a man aged 25 to 40 in good health.

The rearrangement links TRBV5-6 to TRBJ2-3; possibly TRBD1 for D (6 bases). Per the germline V gene, CDR1 is SGHDT and CDR2 is YYEEEE. CDR3 length equals 14 residues. V was cut by 0 bases and J by 8 bases, with 13 bases left in between. DNA for the CDR3: TGTGCCAGCAGCTTGGGACAGGCGACGGGTACGCAGTATTTT. Translation gives CASSLGQATGTQYF.

The genes are TRBV30 and TRBJ1-4, with 9 bases that match TRBD1. This CDR3 has 16 amino acids. Germline V lookup: CDR1 GTSNPN, CDR2 SVGIG (reference sequence). V lost 0 bases and J lost 0; bases outside the gene matches: 2. CDR3 region: CAWSVRTGATNEKLFF. CDR3 in DNA: TGTGCCTGGAGTGTAAGGACAGGGGCAACTAATGAAAAACTGTTTTTT. The variable domain in full, completed from reference TRBV30 and TRBJ1-4, reads SQTIHQWPATLVQPVGSPLSLECTVEGTSNPNLYWYRQAAGRGLQLLFYSVGIGQISSEVPQNLSASRPQDRQFILSSKKLLLSDSGFYLCAWSVRTGATNEKLFFGSGTQLSVL.

The V gene is TRBV6-6, the J gene TRBJ1-1; TRBD1 is a possible D gene (5 bases). Per the germline V gene, CDR1 is MNHNY and CDR2 is SVGAGI (reference sequence). CDR3 size: 12 residues. V dropped 7 bases and J dropped 5 bases, with 11 bases sitting between them. The CDR3 region is CASIMAGTEAFF. CDR3 DNA: TGTGCCAGCATAATGGCAGGGACTGAAGCTTTCTTT.